This TCR beta chain was recorded in a study of beta chain features in type 1 diabetes. Background on the study: Healthy donors and patients showed comparable age, gender and cell yields. Overall study findings and caveats: Type 1 diabetes patients showed a moderate but significant shortening of TCRB CDR3s in all four CD4+ subsets. TCRB repertoires of naive, central memory and Treg cells appeared more similar among patients than among healthy donors.

One heparinised draw of blood, averaging roughly 110 mL, came from each donor. Sorting with CD45RO/CCR7/CD25/CD127/CD95/CD27 yielded naive, central memory, regulatory and stem-like memory CD4+ cells. This clone occurred a few times. The antigen is undetermined. Trimming cost V 5 bases and J 8 bases, with 12 bases left between them. The CDR3 runs to 12 residues. Germline V CDR1 and CDR2: SEHNR, FQNEAQ (reference sequence). Investigators reverse transcribed all isolated RNA, so they sequenced expressed TCRB transcripts. The assay was immunoSEQ multiplex PCR, and TCRdb's table has in-frame clones only and misses some. This table has 300,000 or so clones, approximately 13% appearing once.

The material sequenced was naive CD4+ T cells from blood. This clonotype was obtained from a woman under 30 with type 1 diabetes. V gene TRBV7-9 combines with J gene TRBJ1-2, with D possibly being TRBD1 (6 bases). This CDR3 is CASSVQGWGYTF. CDR3 nucleotides: TGTGCCAGCAGCGTACAGGGCTGGGGCTACACCTTC.